The 3 T cell receptor beta chains given below trace back to one sample, sequenced in a study of shared clonotypes between healthy human individuals. Generated by immunoSEQ multiplex PCR, the TCRdb table keeps only in-frame clones and is missing some. The sample holds fewer than 100,000 clones, about two thirds seen once. Material: memory CD8+ T cells sorted from blood. Subset meaning: CD45RO+ cells pooled with CCR7-negative TemRA cells. The receptors were sampled from a man in his thirties or forties in good health.

The chain employs TRBV28 and TRBJ2-5, with no clear D. Trimming stripped 6 bases from V and 3 bases from J, with 20 bases between. In germline, CDR1 is MDHEN, CDR2 SYDVKM. The CDR3 is 16 residues long. In nucleotides, the CDR3 is TGTGCCAGCAGCAACCCAAATCAGGAATTCGAAGAGACCCAGTACTTC. It is translated as CASSNPNQEFEETQYF. The entire variable domain, with the rest obtained from reference TRBV28 and TRBJ2-5, is as follows: DVKVTQSSRYLVKRTGEKVFLECVQDMDHENMFWYRQDPGLGLRLIYFSYDVKMKEKGDIPEGYSVSREKKERFSLILESASTNQTSMYLCASSNPNQEFEETQYFGPGTRLLVL.

The gene calls are TRBV5-1 and TRBJ2-7; 9 bases are shared with TRBD1. CDR1 is SGHRS, CDR2 YFSETQ, per germline. The CDR3 length is 14 residues. J was trimmed by 2 bases and V by 4 bases; bases with no gene match: 4. Here the CDR3 DNA reads TGCGCCAGCAGCCTACAGGGGGCGCCCTACGAGCAGTACTTC. Its translation: CASSLQGAPYEQYF.

The rearrangement uses TRBV2 and TRBJ2-1; possibly TRBD2 for D (5 bases). V was trimmed by 3 bases and J by 9 bases, leaving 15 bases between them. The CDR3 loop spans 14 amino acids. The germline V gene has CDR1 SNHLY and CDR2 FYNNEI. CDR3 in amino acids: CASSDMRVWSEQFF. The CDR3, as DNA: TGTGCCAGCAGTGATATGAGGGTTTGGAGTGAGCAGTTCTTC.